A single sample gave rise to the 9 T cell receptor beta chains below, sequenced in a study of blood T cell repertoires in COVID-19. Profiled with immunoSEQ multiplex PCR; TCRdb holds only in-frame clones, not every one. The data contain 250,000 to 350,000 clones, 70% to 90% of them singletons. Sequencing used PBMCs or T cells enriched from blood (not recorded which). Every receptor here comes from a woman aged 30 to 39 who had recovered from COVID-19.

For the CDR3, the DNA is TGTGCCAGCAAGCGGGGCTCCTACGAGCAGTACTTC. This codes for CASKRGSYEQYF. The rearrangement uses TRBV28 and TRBJ2-7; 7 bases line up with TRBD2. V dropped 7 bases and J dropped 0; count of bases not matched to a gene: 0. Germline values: CDR1 MDHEN, CDR2 SYDVKM. The CDR3 extends over 12 amino acids.

The rearrangement links TRBV2 to TRBJ1-2; no clear D gene. The CDR3 sequence is 13 residues long. Per germline, CDR1 SNHLY and CDR2 FYNNEI. V gave up 6 bases and J gave up 2 bases, with 10 bases separating them. The CDR3 nucleotides are TGTGCCAGCAGCCAGGAGGCGAACTATGGCTACACCTTC. Its protein product is CASSQEANYGYTF. The full variable domain, its missing parts supplied by reference TRBV2 and TRBJ1-2, is EPEVTQTPSHQVTQMGQEVILRCVPISNHLYFYWYRQILGQKVEFLVSFYNNEISEKSEIFDDQFSVERPDGSNFTLKIRSTKLEDSAMYFCASSQEANYGYTFGSGTRLTVV.

This chain links TRBV5-1 with TRBJ1-6, with 9 nucleotides matching TRBD1. This CDR3 is 15 amino acids long. The junction had 13 bases not matched to a gene; V was cut back by 4 bases and J by 14 bases. From germline, CDR1 is SGHRS and CDR2 YFSETQ. The CDR3 bases are TGCGCCAGCAGCCAGGGGACAGGGACCCTGGTAGCCCTCCACTTT. Its protein is CASSQGTGTLVALHF. The complete variable domain, with remaining parts taken from reference TRBV5-1 and TRBJ1-6, reads KAGVTQTPRYLIKTRGQQVTLSCSPISGHRSVSWYQQTPGQGLQFLFEYFSETQRNKGNFPGRFSGRQFSNSRSEMNVSTLELGDSALYLCASSQGTGTLVALHFGNGTRLTVT.

V and J are TRBV5-4 and TRBJ2-1, with 12 bases aligning to TRBD1. The CDR3 covers 20 residues. Germline V gene sequence: CDR1 SGHNT, CDR2 YYREEE (reference sequence). The J segment lost 4 bases and the V segment lost 1 base, leaving 15 bases of the junction unmatched. This CDR3 reads CASSLPGQGALGERYNEQFF. CDR3 bases: TGTGCCAGCAGCTTGCCGGGACAGGGGGCGCTCGGGGAACGATACAATGAGCAGTTCTTC.

CDR3 nucleotides: TGTGCCAGCATGGGGTCGATGGGGAGGTCACCCCTCCACTTT. Protein: CASMGSMGRSPLHF. The chain combines TRBV6-5 with TRBJ1-6; D remains ambiguous. V lost 7 bases to trimming and J lost 10 bases, with 17 bases between them. The length of the CDR3 is 14 residues. CDR1 and CDR2 from the germline V gene are MNHEY and SVGAGI.

The chain combines TRBV7-9 with TRBJ2-1, with TRBD2 as a possible D gene (5 bases). V gave up 2 bases and J gave up 10 bases, with 12 bases separating them. Germline-derived CDR1 and CDR2 are SEHNR and FQNEAQ (reference sequence). The CDR3 runs 13 residues. CDR3 bases: TGTGCCAGCAGCTTAATTGCGGGCAACGAGCAGTTCTTC. Protein product: CASSLIAGNEQFF.

The sample holds a few counts of this clone. The J gene is TRBJ2-2, the V gene TRBV24-1, with no clear D. Germline V lookup: CDR1 KGHDR, CDR2 SFDVKD. The CDR3 covers 13 residues. Trimming removed 7 bases at V and 0 bases at J, with 5 bases between. DNA of the CDR3: TGTGCCACCAGGCGGCCGAACACCGGGGAGCTGTTTTTT. As protein: CATRRPNTGELFF.

This chain links TRBV5-4 with TRBJ1-5, with D possibly being TRBD1 (5 bases). V dropped 4 bases and J dropped 3 bases, with 8 bases sitting between them. The germline V gene has CDR1 SGHNT and CDR2 YYREEE (reference sequence). CDR3 length equals 13 residues. The CDR3, as DNA: TGTGCCAGCAGCCAGGACAACAATCAGCCCCAGCATTTT. This codes for CASSQDNNQPQHF.

The rearrangement uses TRBV5-1 and TRBJ1-6, with D possibly TRBD1 on 5 matching bases. Trimming removed 5 bases at V and 5 bases at J, with 17 bases between. CDR1 and CDR2 from the germline V gene are SGHRS and YFSETQ. The CDR3 sequence is 16 residues long. The CDR3 DNA is TGCGCCAGCAGACCCTCCCCGGGGGAGAATAATTCACCCCTCCACTTT. This encodes CASRPSPGENNSPLHF.